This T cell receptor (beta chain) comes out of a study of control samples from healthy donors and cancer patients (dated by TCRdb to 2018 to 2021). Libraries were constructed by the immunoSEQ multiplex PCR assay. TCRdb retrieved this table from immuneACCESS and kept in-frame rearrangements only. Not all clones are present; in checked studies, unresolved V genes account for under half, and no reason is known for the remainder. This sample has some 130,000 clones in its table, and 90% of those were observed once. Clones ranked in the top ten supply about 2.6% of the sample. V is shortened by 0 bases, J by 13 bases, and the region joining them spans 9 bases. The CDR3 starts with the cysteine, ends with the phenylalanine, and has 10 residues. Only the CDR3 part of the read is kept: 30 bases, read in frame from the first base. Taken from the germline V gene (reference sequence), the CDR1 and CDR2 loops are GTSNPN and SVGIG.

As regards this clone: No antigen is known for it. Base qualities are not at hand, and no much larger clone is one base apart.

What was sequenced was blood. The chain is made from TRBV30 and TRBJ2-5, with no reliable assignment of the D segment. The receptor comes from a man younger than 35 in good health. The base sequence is TGTGCCTGGAGTGTATTTCCCAGGTACTTC. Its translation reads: CAWSVFPRYF.